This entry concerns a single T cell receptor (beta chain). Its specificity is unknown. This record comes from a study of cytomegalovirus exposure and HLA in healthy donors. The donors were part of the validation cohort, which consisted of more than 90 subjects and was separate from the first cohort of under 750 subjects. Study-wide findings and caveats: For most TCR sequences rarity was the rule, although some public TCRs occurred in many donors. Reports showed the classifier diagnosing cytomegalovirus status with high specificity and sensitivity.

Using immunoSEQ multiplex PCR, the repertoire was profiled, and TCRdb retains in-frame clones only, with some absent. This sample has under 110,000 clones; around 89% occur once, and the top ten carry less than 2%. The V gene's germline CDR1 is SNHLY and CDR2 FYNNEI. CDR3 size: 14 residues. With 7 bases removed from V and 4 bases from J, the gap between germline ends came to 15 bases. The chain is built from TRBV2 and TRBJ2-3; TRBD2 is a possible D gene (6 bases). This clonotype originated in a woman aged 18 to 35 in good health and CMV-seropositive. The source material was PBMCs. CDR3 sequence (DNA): TGTGCCAGCAAGGGCCATACTAGCTCAGATACGCAGTATTTT. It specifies CASKGHTSSDTQYF.